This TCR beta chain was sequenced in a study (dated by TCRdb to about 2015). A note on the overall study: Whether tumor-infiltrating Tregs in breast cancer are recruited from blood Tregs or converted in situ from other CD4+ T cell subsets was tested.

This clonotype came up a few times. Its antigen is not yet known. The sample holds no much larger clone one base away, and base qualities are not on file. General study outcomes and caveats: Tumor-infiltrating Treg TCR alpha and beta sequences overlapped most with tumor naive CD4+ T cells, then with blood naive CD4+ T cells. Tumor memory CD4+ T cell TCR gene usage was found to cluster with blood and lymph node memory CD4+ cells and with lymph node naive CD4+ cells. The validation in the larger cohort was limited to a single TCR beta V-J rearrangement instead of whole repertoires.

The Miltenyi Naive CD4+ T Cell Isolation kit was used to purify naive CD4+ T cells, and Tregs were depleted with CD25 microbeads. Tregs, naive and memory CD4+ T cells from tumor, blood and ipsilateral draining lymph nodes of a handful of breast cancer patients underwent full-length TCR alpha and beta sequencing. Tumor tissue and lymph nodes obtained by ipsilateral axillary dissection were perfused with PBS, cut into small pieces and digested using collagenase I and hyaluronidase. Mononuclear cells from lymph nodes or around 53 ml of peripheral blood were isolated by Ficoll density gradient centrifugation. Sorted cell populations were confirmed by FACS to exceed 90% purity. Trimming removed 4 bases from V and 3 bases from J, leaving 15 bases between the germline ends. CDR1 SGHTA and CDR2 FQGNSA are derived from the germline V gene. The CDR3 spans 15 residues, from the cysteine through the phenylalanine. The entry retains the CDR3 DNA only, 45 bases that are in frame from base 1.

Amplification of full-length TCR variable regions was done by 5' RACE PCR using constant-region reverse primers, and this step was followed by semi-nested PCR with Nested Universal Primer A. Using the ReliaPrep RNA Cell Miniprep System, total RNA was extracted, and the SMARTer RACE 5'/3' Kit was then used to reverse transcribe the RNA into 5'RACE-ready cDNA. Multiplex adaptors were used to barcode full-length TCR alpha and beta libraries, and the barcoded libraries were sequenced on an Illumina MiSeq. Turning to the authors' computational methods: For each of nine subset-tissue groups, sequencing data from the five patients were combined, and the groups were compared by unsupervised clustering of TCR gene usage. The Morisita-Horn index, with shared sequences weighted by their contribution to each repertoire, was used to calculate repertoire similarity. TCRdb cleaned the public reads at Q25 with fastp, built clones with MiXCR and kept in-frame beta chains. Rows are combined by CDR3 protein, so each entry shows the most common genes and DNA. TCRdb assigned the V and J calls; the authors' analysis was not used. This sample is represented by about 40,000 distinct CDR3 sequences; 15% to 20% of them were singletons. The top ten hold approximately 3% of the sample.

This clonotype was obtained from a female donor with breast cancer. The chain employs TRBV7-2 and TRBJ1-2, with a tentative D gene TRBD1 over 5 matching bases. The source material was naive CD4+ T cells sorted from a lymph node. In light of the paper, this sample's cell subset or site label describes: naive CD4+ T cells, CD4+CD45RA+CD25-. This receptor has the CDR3 CASSYGTDTHYGYTF. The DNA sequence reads TGTGCCAGCAGCTATGGGACCGACACCCACTATGGCTACACCTTC.